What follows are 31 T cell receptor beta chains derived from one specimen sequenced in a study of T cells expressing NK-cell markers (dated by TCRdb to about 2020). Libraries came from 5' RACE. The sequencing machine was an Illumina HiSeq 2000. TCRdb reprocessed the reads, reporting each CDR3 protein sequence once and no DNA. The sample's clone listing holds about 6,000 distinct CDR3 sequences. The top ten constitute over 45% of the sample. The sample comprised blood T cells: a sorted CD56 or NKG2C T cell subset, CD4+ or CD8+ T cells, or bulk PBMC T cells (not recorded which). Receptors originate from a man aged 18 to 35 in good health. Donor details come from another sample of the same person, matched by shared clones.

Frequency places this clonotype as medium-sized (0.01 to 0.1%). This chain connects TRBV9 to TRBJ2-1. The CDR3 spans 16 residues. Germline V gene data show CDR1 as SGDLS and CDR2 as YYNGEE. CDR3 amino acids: CASSAGSGTANNEQFF. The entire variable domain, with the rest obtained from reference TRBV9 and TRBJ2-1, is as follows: DSGVTQTPKHLITATGQRVTLRCSPRSGDLSVYWYQQSLDQGLQFLIQYYNGEERAKGNILERFSAQQFPDLHSELNLSSLELGDSALYFCASSAGSGTANNEQFFGPGTRLTVL.

The chain's CDR3 is CASSYSPEGGGNEQFF. V and J are TRBV6-5 and TRBJ2-1; TCRdb's assignment of TRBD1 cannot be checked, as there is no DNA. Germline loops: CDR1 MNHEY, CDR2 SVGAGI. The CDR3 has 16 amino acids.

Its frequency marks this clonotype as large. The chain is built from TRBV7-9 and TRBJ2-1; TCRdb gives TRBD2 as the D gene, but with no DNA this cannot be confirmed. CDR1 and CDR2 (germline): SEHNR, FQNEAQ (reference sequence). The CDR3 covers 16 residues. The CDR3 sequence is CASSAPWTSGSDEQFF.

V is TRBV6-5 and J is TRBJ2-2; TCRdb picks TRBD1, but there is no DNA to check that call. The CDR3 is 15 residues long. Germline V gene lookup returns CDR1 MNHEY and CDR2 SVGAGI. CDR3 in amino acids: CASSYQGADTGELFF.

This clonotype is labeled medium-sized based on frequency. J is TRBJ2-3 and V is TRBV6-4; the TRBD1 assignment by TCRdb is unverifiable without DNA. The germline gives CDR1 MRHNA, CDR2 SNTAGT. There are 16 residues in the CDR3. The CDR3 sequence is CASSDSAGESTDTQYF.

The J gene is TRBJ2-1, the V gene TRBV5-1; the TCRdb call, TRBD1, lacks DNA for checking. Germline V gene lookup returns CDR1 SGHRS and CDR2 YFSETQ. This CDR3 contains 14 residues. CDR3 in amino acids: CASSTGTEYNEQFF.

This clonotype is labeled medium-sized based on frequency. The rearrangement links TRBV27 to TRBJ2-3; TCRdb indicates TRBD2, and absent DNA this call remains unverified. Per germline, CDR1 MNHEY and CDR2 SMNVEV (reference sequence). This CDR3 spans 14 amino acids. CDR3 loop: CASSPLGAQDTQYF.

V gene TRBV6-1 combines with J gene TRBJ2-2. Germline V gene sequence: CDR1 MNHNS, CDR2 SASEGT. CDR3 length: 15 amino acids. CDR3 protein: CASSESLGSTGELFF.

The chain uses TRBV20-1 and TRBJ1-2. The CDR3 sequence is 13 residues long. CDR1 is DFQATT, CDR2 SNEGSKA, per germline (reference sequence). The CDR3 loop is CSAESTENYGYTF.

This CDR3 is CASSQDVVGGGRYNEQFF. The chain employs TRBV3-1 and TRBJ2-1; TCRdb's D gene call, TRBD2, goes unchecked for lack of DNA. CDR1 and CDR2 (germline): LGHDT, YNNKEL (reference sequence). This CDR3 has 18 amino acids.

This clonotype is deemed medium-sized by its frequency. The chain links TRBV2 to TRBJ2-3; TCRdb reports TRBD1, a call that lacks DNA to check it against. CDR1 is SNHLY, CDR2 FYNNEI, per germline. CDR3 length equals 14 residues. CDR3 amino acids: CASTGLPPGDTQYF.

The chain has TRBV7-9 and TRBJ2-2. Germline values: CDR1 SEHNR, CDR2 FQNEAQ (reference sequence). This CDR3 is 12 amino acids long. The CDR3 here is CAGSSFSGELFF.

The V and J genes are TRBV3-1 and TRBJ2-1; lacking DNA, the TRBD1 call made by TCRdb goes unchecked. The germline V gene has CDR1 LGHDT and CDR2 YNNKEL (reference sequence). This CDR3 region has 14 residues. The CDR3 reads CASSQDSSQGKEFF.

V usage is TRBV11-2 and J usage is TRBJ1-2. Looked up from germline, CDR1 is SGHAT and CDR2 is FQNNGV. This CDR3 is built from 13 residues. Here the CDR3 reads CASSLGFLEGYTF.

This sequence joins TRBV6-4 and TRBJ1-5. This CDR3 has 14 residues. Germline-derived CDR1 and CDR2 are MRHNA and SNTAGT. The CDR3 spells CASSDGDSNQPQHF.

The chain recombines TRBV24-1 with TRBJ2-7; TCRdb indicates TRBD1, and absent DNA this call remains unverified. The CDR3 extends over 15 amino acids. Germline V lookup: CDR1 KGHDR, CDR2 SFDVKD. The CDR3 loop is CATSDFLDSAYEQYF.

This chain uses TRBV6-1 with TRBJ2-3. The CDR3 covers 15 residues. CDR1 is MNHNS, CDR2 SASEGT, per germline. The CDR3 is CASSEVGTVTDTQYF.

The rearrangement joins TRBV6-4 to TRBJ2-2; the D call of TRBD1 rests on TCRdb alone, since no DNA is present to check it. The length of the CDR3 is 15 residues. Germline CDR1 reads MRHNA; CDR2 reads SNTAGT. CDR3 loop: CASSEGTVETGELFF.

CDR3 amino acids: CASISQPSGNRAGELFF. This sequence joins TRBV11-2 and TRBJ2-2; TCRdb outputs TRBD2, but without DNA this stays unchecked. The length of the CDR3 is 17 residues. CDR1 and CDR2 from the germline V gene are SGHAT and FQNNGV.

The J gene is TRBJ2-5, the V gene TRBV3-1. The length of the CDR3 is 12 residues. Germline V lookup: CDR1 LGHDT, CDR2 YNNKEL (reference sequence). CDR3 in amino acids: CASSLTEETQYF.

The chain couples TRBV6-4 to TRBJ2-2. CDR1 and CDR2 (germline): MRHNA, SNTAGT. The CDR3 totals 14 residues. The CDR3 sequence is CASRSDLETGELFF.

CDR3 sequence reads: CATSETEQASYGYTF. V is TRBV24-1 and J is TRBJ1-2; the D call of TRBD1 rests on TCRdb alone, since no DNA is present to check it. Germline V CDR1 and CDR2: KGHDR, SFDVKD. The CDR3 contains 15 residues.

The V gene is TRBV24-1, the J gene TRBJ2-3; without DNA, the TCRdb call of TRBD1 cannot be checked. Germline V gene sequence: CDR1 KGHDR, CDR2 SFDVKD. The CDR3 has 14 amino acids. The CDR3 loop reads CATSGGKETDTQYF.

This CDR3 reads CASSDKAGPADTQYF. The rearrangement uses TRBV6-4 and TRBJ2-3; no DNA is available, so the TRBD1 call from TCRdb remains unchecked. The germline V gene has CDR1 MRHNA and CDR2 SNTAGT. The CDR3 runs 15 residues.

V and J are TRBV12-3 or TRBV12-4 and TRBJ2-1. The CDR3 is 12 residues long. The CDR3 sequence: CASTLTRNEQFF.

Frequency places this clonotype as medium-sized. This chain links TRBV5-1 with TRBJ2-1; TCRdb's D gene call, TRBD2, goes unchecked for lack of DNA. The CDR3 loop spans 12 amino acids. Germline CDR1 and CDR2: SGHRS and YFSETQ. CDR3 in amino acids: CASSTSSYEQFF.

The CDR3 loop is CASSYSGGPGNTIYF. The chain couples TRBV6-5 to TRBJ1-3. The CDR3 is 15 residues long. Germline values: CDR1 MNHEY, CDR2 SVGAGI.

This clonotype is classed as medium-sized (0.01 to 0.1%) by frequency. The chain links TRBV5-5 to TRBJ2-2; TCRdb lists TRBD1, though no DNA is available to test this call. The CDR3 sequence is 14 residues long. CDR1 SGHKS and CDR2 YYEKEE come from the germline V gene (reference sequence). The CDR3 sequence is CASSDDRDTGELFF.

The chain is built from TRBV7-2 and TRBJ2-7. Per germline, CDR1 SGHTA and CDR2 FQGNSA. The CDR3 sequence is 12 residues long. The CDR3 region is CASSLVRYEQYF.

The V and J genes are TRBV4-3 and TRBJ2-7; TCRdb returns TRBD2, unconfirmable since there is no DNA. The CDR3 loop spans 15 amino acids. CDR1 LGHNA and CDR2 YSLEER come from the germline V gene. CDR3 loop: CASSQTSGSSYEQYF.

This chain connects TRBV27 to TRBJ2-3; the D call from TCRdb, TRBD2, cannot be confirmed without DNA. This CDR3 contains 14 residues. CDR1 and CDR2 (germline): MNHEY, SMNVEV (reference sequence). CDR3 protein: CASSPLTLPDTQYF.